A single sample is the source of the 26 T cell receptor beta chains below, sequenced in a study of T cell responses to AZD1222 COVID-19 vaccine. Repertoires were generated with immunoSEQ multiplex PCR, while TCRdb's copy carries only in-frame clones and drops some. The profile shows roughly 140,000 clones, 90% of them singletons. The starting material was peripheral blood, obtained 28 days after the second AZD1222 dose. The origin of the receptors is an adult who received the AZD1222 COVID-19 vaccine.

V is TRBV6-5 and J is TRBJ1-5; TRBD1 is a possible D gene (5 bases). Deletions cut 7 bases from V and 9 bases from J, with 16 bases between. Germline V gene sequence: CDR1 MNHEY, CDR2 SVGAGI. The CDR3 length is 13 residues. The CDR3 DNA reads as TGTGCCAGCACACCGGAGGGGTTTAGGCCCCAGCATTTT. It encodes CASTPEGFRPQHF.

The chain couples TRBV6-1 to TRBJ2-2, with D perhaps TRBD1 (5 bases). Trimming removed 2 bases from V and 3 bases from J, with 7 bases in between. Looked up from germline, CDR1 is MNHNS and CDR2 is SASEGT. This CDR3 contains 14 residues. CDR3 bases: TGTGCCAGCAGTGAACAGGGTTACACCGGGGAGCTGTTTTTT. It encodes CASSEQGYTGELFF.

The V call is TRBV2, the J call TRBJ1-1, with D unresolved. Germline CDR1 and CDR2: SNHLY and FYNNEI. There are 12 residues in the CDR3. V lost 4 bases, J lost 5 bases, and 8 bases lay in between. This chain's CDR3 is CASSVQRTEAFF. The CDR3, as DNA: TGTGCCAGCAGTGTTCAGAGGACTGAAGCTTTCTTT.

This chain joins TRBV19 and TRBJ1-1, with 7 bases that match TRBD1. V shed 5 bases, J shed 1 base, and the junction held 4 bases outside the gene matches. The germline V gene encodes CDR1 LNHDA and CDR2 SQIVND (reference sequence). The CDR3 extends over 14 amino acids. This CDR3 is CASSPWTGNTEAFF. The DNA for the CDR3 is TGTGCCAGTAGTCCATGGACAGGGAACACTGAAGCTTTCTTT.

V and J are TRBV19 and TRBJ1-2; D uncertain. CDR1 LNHDA and CDR2 SQIVND come from the germline V gene (reference sequence). The germline V and J ends were trimmed by 3 bases and 7 bases, with 12 bases remaining between them. This CDR3 comprises 13 residues. Here the CDR3 DNA reads TGTGCCAGTAGTATCGAGAGGGCAACTGGCTACACCTTC. Translating it yields CASSIERATGYTF.

The J gene is TRBJ2-3, the V gene TRBV5-4; 10 bases align to TRBD1. Trimming cost V 4 bases and J 4 bases; bases outside gene matches: 9. This CDR3 spans 16 amino acids. CDR1 is SGHNT, CDR2 YYREEE, per germline (reference sequence). In nucleotides, the CDR3 is TGTGCCAGCAGCGGGACCGACAGGGGGCCTGCAGATACGCAGTATTTT. Protein product: CASSGTDRGPADTQYF.

This clone came up a few times. V usage is TRBV5-4 and J usage is TRBJ2-4; tentatively, D is TRBD1 or TRBD2 (5 bases each). Trimming took 0 bases from V and 3 from J, leaving 16 bases between them. The length of the CDR3 is 17 residues. CDR1 and CDR2 from the germline V gene are SGHNT and YYREEE (reference sequence). The CDR3 reads CASSLVGTDRRKNIQYF. The CDR3 nucleotides read TGTGCCAGCAGCTTGGTGGGGACGGACCGACGCAAAAACATTCAGTACTTC.

This clone came up once. The chain has TRBV7-9 and TRBJ2-7, with 8 bases identical to TRBD1. Germline-derived CDR1 and CDR2 are SEHNR and FQNEAQ (reference sequence). This CDR3 is built from 14 residues. The ends lost 2 bases at V and 5 bases at J; junction bases unmatched: 5. The CDR3, as DNA: TGTGCCAGCAGCTTACTAGACAGGGGCAACGAGCAGTACTTC. Its translation is CASSLLDRGNEQYF.

The chain couples TRBV30 to TRBJ1-1; a possible D gene is TRBD1 (6 bases). The germline V gene encodes CDR1 GTSNPN and CDR2 SVGIG (reference sequence). Deletions cut 4 bases from V and 1 base from J, with 16 bases between. The CDR3 totals 15 residues. Here the CDR3 reads CAWTGLGQTNTEAFF. The DNA for the CDR3 is TGTGCCTGGACGGGATTGGGACAAACGAACACTGAAGCTTTCTTT.

J is TRBJ1-5 and V is TRBV28, with unresolved D. Germline V gives CDR1 MDHEN, CDR2 SYDVKM. Trimming left V 8 bases short and J 3 bases short, with 20 bases between. This CDR3 spans 16 amino acids. The CDR3 region is CASRVGVLQTNQPQHF. DNA of the CDR3: TGTGCCAGCCGAGTCGGGGTCCTCCAAACCAATCAGCCCCAGCATTTT.

This chain links TRBV28 with TRBJ2-2; tentatively, D is TRBD1 or TRBD2 (5 bases each). CDR1 is MDHEN, CDR2 SYDVKM, per germline. V lost 8 bases and J lost 2, with 9 bases in between. There are 13 residues in the CDR3. The CDR3, as DNA: TGTGCCAGCTGGGGGTACAACACCGGGGAGCTGTTTTTT. As protein: CASWGYNTGELFF.

The chain links TRBV29-1 to TRBJ2-2; tentative D call: TRBD2 (6 bases). V was shortened by 7 bases and J by 3 bases, with 18 bases between the two germline ends. The CDR3 totals 15 residues. Germline V gene sequence: CDR1 SQVTM, CDR2 ANQGSEA. The CDR3 region is CSAQGLSTYTGELFF. The CDR3 DNA sequence: TGCAGCGCCCAAGGACTATCCACGTACACCGGGGAGCTGTTTTTT.

V usage is TRBV14 and J usage is TRBJ2-5; 7 bases are shared with TRBD2. Trimming took 5 bases from V and 3 from J; bases not matched to a gene: 9. The CDR3 sequence is 15 residues long. The V gene's germline CDR1 is SGHDN and CDR2 FVKESK. CDR3 amino acids: CASSYRTSGKETQYF. CDR3 nucleotides: TGTGCCAGCAGCTACCGGACTAGTGGGAAAGAGACCCAGTACTTC.

The rearrangement uses TRBV19 and TRBJ1-3; 8 bases agree with TRBD1. The length of the CDR3 is 16 residues. J was trimmed by 3 bases and V by 5 bases; bases with no gene match: 9. Germline V gene sequence: CDR1 LNHDA, CDR2 SQIVND (reference sequence). The chain's CDR3 is CASSLLTGGIGNTIYF. CDR3 nucleotide sequence: TGTGCCAGTAGTCTCCTTACAGGGGGAATTGGAAACACCATATATTTT. The whole variable domain, filled in from reference TRBV19 and TRBJ1-3, reads DGGITQSPKYLFRKEGQNVTLSCEQNLNHDAMYWYRQDPGQGLRLIYYSQIVNDFQKGDIAEGYSVSREKKESFPLTVTSAQKNPTAFYLCASSLLTGGIGNTIYFGEGSWLTVV.

The chain recombines TRBV19 with TRBJ2-2; D may match TRBD1 or TRBD2 (5 bases each). Between the trimmed V and J ends, which lost 5 bases and 2 bases, there was a span of 15 bases. This CDR3 region has 16 residues. Germline V gene data show CDR1 as LNHDA and CDR2 as SQIVND (reference sequence). CDR3 DNA: TGTGCCAGTAGTTTCGCCGGGACCGCCAACACCGGGGAGCTGTTTTTT. It encodes CASSFAGTANTGELFF.

The chain is built from TRBV28 and TRBJ2-7; D may be TRBD2 (6 bases). This CDR3 has 14 residues. Germline V gene lookup returns CDR1 MDHEN and CDR2 SYDVKM. Trimming removed 8 bases from V and 0 bases from J, with 14 bases in between. The CDR3 region is CASRGWGGSYEQYF. The CDR3 DNA sequence: TGTGCCAGCCGGGGGTGGGGCGGCTCCTACGAGCAGTACTTC.

J is TRBJ1-4 and V is TRBV15; TRBD1 matches at 8 bases. With V trimmed by 3 bases and J by 6 bases, 6 bases remained unmatched. Germline V gives CDR1 LNHNV, CDR2 YYDKDF (reference sequence). The CDR3 has 15 amino acids. The CDR3 DNA is TGTGCCACCAGCAGCCAGGGGGCGCGGGATGAAAAACTGTTTTTT. This gives the protein CATSSQGARDEKLFF.

This rearrangement joins TRBV5-4 to TRBJ2-7; 8 bases align to TRBD1. Germline lookup yields CDR1 SGHNT and CDR2 YYREEE (reference sequence). The CDR3 is made up of 16 amino acids. Losses at the gene ends were 4 bases for V and 1 base for J; bases not matched to a gene: 10. In nucleotides, the CDR3 is TGTGCCAGCAGCCCAAACAGGGGACAGGTGTCCTACGAGCAGTACGTC. Encoded protein: CASSPNRGQVSYEQYV.

This clone has a single count. The rearrangement joins TRBV13 to TRBJ1-1; D may be TRBD1 (6 bases). CDR3 length: 15 residues. CDR1 PRHDT and CDR2 FYEKMQ come from the germline V gene (reference sequence). Trimming took off 5 bases at V and 3 bases at J, with 16 bases between the two ends. The CDR3, as DNA: TGTGCCAGCAGCCCCCGGGGGGGCAGTGACACTGAAGCTTTCTTT. Translated, it gives CASSPRGGSDTEAFF.

The chain carries TRBV10-3 and TRBJ2-3; D may be TRBD1 (6 bases). V was pared by 7 bases and J by 6 bases, with 14 bases between. This CDR3 has 13 amino acids. Germline lookup yields CDR1 ENHRY and CDR2 SYGVKD. The CDR3 bases are TGTGCCATCAAACAGGGCGCCAGCGATACGCAGTATTTT. This translates into CAIKQGASDTQYF.

The V gene is TRBV5-1, the J gene TRBJ2-5; D may be TRBD1 or TRBD2 (6 bases each). V dropped 6 bases and J dropped 1 base, with 13 bases sitting between them. The germline V gene has CDR1 SGHRS and CDR2 YFSETQ. The CDR3 is 14 amino acids. In DNA, the CDR3 is TGCGCCAGCAAAACCGGGGGCCTCCAAGAGACCCAGTACTTC. Amino acids: CASKTGGLQETQYF.

V is TRBV11-2 and J is TRBJ2-7; 7 positions match TRBD2. From germline, CDR1 is SGHAT and CDR2 FQNNGV. Trimming took 5 bases from V and 3 from J; bases not matched to a gene: 7. The length of the CDR3 is 14 residues. The CDR3 DNA is TGTGCCAGCAGCCGGACTAGAATGGGCTACGAGCAGTACTTC. This encodes CASSRTRMGYEQYF.

This clone was detected only a few times. The chain joins TRBV6-5 to TRBJ2-7; D call uncertain. The CDR3 length is 14 residues. The germline CDR1 and CDR2 sequences are MNHEY and SVGAGI. The germline V and J ends were trimmed by 4 bases and 3 bases, with 13 bases remaining between them. The CDR3 DNA reads TGTGCCAGCAGTTCTACGGTGGCGTACTACGAGCAGTACTTC. Residues: CASSSTVAYYEQYF.

The chain combines TRBV7-8 with TRBJ2-7; D not resolved. Germline values: CDR1 SGHVS, CDR2 FQNEAQ. This CDR3 spans 11 amino acids. Trimming removed 5 bases at V and 7 bases at J, with 9 bases between. CDR3 coding DNA: TGTGCCAGCAGCCCGGCGAGGGAGCAGTACTTC. Its translation is CASSPAREQYF.

The chain couples TRBV4-2 to TRBJ2-3; D might be TRBD2 (5 bases). V lost 0 bases to trimming and J lost 5 bases, with 9 bases between them. The CDR3 has 14 amino acids. Germline-derived CDR1 and CDR2 are LGHNA and YNFKEQ. The CDR3 DNA reads as TGTGCCAGCAGCCAAGATCGAGGGAAAGATACGCAGTATTTT. Protein sequence: CASSQDRGKDTQYF.

The rearrangement uses TRBV27 and TRBJ2-2; 7 nucleotides agree with TRBD1. CDR1 is MNHEY and CDR2 is SMNVEV in the germline V gene (reference sequence). The CDR3 has 15 amino acids. V was pared by 8 bases and J by 0 bases, with 6 bases of the junction left unmatched. The CDR3: CASARQGTNTGELFF. CDR3 sequence (DNA): TGTGCCAGCGCAAGACAGGGTACGAACACCGGGGAGCTGTTTTTT.